The count of the clone carrying this T cell receptor beta chain is one. Antigen: not known. CDR1 and CDR2 from the germline V gene are SGHNT and YYREEE (reference sequence). The CDR3 consists of 16 residues. V dropped 7 bases and J dropped 3; count of bases not matched to a gene: 12. As for time point: pretreatment peripheral blood. Urothelial carcinoma affected the patients, and it was locally advanced or metastatic. This sample is part of a study of PD-L1 blockade in urothelial cancer. TCRdb's table, derived via immunoSEQ multiplex PCR, lists solely in-frame clones and lacks some. This table holds around 34,000 clones, 85% found once. Findings and caveats of the study: Pretreatment TCR clonality in blood under the median foretold superior survival.

The clonotype comes from a man of 80 years or more with urothelial cancer. The sequencing here drew on PBMCs, taken around atezolizumab (anti-PD-L1) treatment. V gene TRBV5-4 combines with J gene TRBJ1-1; TRBD1 aligns across 10 bases. For the CDR3, the DNA is TGTGCCAGCGCGTCCGGGACAGGGGCGTCTTACACTGAAGCTTTCTTT. Translated: CASASGTGASYTEAFF.